These 3 T cell receptor beta chains share one sample of origin, sequenced in a study of cytomegalovirus exposure and HLA in healthy donors. The assay was immunoSEQ multiplex PCR, and TCRdb's table has in-frame clones only and misses some. The profile covers about 170,000 clones, with 89% appearing a single time and 4% to 5% taken by the ten largest. Sequencing was carried out using PBMCs. The receptors here all came from a man aged 18-30 years in good health and CMV-seropositive.

This chain connects TRBV11-1 to TRBJ2-5; D possibly corresponds to TRBD1 (8 bases). The CDR3 is made up of 14 amino acids. V was cut by 4 bases and J by 8 bases, with 17 bases left in between. CDR1 and CDR2 (germline): SGHAT, FQDESV (reference sequence). The chain's CDR3 is CASSSRQGRDTQYF. The CDR3 nucleotides are TGTGCCAGCAGCTCTCGACAGGGGAGGGATACCCAGTACTTC.

The V and J genes are TRBV6-1 and TRBJ2-7; tentative D call: TRBD2 (6 bases). CDR3 length: 14 amino acids. V was cut by 5 bases and J by 3 bases, with 14 bases left in between. CDR1 and CDR2 (germline): MNHNS, SASEGT. The CDR3 coding sequence is TGTGCCAGCAGTATTACTAGCCTCAGCTACGAGCAGTACTTC. Encoded protein: CASSITSLSYEQYF.

The chain recombines TRBV19 with TRBJ1-1; 9 bases map to TRBD1. This CDR3 has 15 amino acids. Trimming took 3 bases from V and 2 from J; bases not matched to a gene: 4. Germline loops: CDR1 LNHDA, CDR2 SQIVND (reference sequence). DNA of the CDR3: TGTGCCAGTAGTATTTTGACAGGGGGAAACACTGAAGCTTTCTTT. This codes for CASSILTGGNTEAFF.